The 16 T cell receptor beta chains in this list originate from one sample, sequenced in a study of early stage breast cancer tumors. Sequencing was performed with immunoSEQ multiplex PCR; in TCRdb, only in-frame clones are kept and a portion is missing. This sample has about 50,000 clones, with 78% found just once. The sequenced sample consisted of blood. The receptors stem from a person aged 35-50 years with breast cancer.

This clone appeared a few times. The chain joins TRBV18 to TRBJ1-1; D gene uncertain. Germline CDR1 KGHSH, CDR2 LQKENI. Deletions cut 2 bases from V and 11 bases from J, with 12 bases between. CDR3 size: 12 residues. For the CDR3, the DNA is TGTGCCAGCTCACCAAATTCCGTCGTTGCTTTCTTT. This sequence encodes CASSPNSVVAFF.

V usage is TRBV7-8 and J usage is TRBJ2-1; D gene uncertain. The V gene lost 6 bases and the J gene lost 6 bases, with 12 bases spanning the gap. The germline V gene has CDR1 SGHVS and CDR2 FQNEAQ. This CDR3 is built from 13 residues. Here the CDR3 reads CASSVGTGNEQFF. The CDR3 coding sequence is TGTGCCAGCAGTGTTGGAACCGGCAATGAGCAGTTCTTC. The full variable domain, with the rest looked up from reference TRBV7-8 and TRBJ2-1, is GAGVSQSPRYKVAKRGQDVALRCDPISGHVSLFWYQQALGQGPEFLTYFQNEAQLDKSGLPSDRFFAERPEGSVSTLKIQRTQQEDSAVYLCASSVGTGNEQFFGPGTRLTVL.

The chain is built from TRBV29-1 and TRBJ2-3; TRBD2 is a possible D gene (6 bases). Looked up from germline, CDR1 is SQVTM and CDR2 is ANQGSEA. This CDR3 comprises 17 residues. V was cut by 0 bases and J by 6 bases, with 22 bases left in between. The CDR3 here is CSVEEGGSGRMRDTQYF. The CDR3 nucleotides read TGCAGCGTTGAAGAAGGAGGTAGCGGCCGTATGAGGGATACGCAGTATTTT.

The CDR3 is CASSGTRGSRVQGTQYF. The CDR3 DNA sequence: TGTGCCAGCAGCGGTACCAGGGGATCACGAGTCCAGGGGACCCAGTACTTC. The chain uses TRBV5-8 and TRBJ2-5; D is possibly TRBD1 (6 bases). In germline, CDR1 is SGHTS, CDR2 YDEGEE. The ends were cut back, 4 bases at V and 7 bases at J, with 26 bases in the middle. The length of the CDR3 is 17 residues. Full variable domain (outside the CDR3, taken from reference TRBV5-8 and TRBJ2-5): EAGVTQSPTHLIKTRGQQATLRCSPISGHTSVYWYQQALGLGLQFLLWYDEGEERNRGNFPPRFSGRQFPNYSSELNVNALELEDSALYLCASSGTRGSRVQGTQYFGPGTRLLVL.

The chain recombines TRBV6-5 with TRBJ2-3; no definite D call. Germline assignment: CDR1 MNHEY and CDR2 SVGAGI. With 6 bases removed from V and 6 bases from J, the gap between germline ends came to 10 bases. The length of the CDR3 is 12 residues. The chain's CDR3 is CASRPPGDTQYF. CDR3 sequence (DNA): TGTGCCAGCAGACCGCCCGGTGATACGCAGTATTTT.

The chain combines TRBV6-1 with TRBJ1-3; unclear D gene. This CDR3 spans 14 amino acids. CDR1 is MNHNS and CDR2 is SASEGT in the germline V gene. Trimming pared 2 bases from V and 2 bases from J, leaving 7 bases between. The CDR3, as DNA: TGTGCCAGCAGTGAAAACCCAGCTGGAAACACCATATATTTT. Translated: CASSENPAGNTIYF.

In this sample, this clone turned up a few times. J is TRBJ2-3 and V is TRBV19; tentative D call: TRBD1 (5 bases). V was pared by 6 bases and J by 3 bases, with 10 bases between. The germline V gene has CDR1 LNHDA and CDR2 SQIVND (reference sequence). The length of the CDR3 is 13 residues. The CDR3 sequence is CASSLRGTDTQYF. In DNA, the CDR3 is TGTGCCAGTAGCTTAAGGGGTACAGATACGCAGTATTTT.

This clone showed up just a few times. The chain combines TRBV7-3 with TRBJ2-7, with TRBD2 as a possible D gene (5 bases). The CDR3 has 15 residues. Germline assignment: CDR1 SGHTA and CDR2 FQGTGA. With 4 bases removed from V and 1 base from J, the gap between germline ends came to 14 bases. For the CDR3, the DNA is TGTGCCAGCAGCTCCTTCGGACTGTTATCCTACGAGCAGTACTTC. Encoded protein: CASSSFGLLSYEQYF.

The V and J genes are TRBV5-4 and TRBJ2-2; 11 nucleotides agree with TRBD2. The CDR3 is made up of 17 amino acids. Germline values: CDR1 SGHNT, CDR2 YYREEE (reference sequence). Unmatched junction bases numbered 8, after V lost 0 bases and J lost 7 bases. CDR3 sequence reads: CASSLAASGRPGGELFF. CDR3 nucleotides: TGTGCCAGCAGCTTGGCGGCTAGCGGGAGGCCCGGCGGGGAGCTGTTTTTT.

The chain couples TRBV5-1 to TRBJ1-1, with D perhaps TRBD1 (5 bases). Trimming stripped 8 bases from V and 0 bases from J, with 14 bases between. Germline CDR1 and CDR2: SGHRS and YFSETQ. The CDR3 runs 14 residues. CDR3 sequence reads: CASSPGPMNTEAFF. In nucleotides, the CDR3 is TGCGCCAGTAGTCCGGGACCGATGAACACTGAAGCTTTCTTT.

The chain links TRBV10-2 to TRBJ2-1; 16 bases agree with TRBD2. V was clipped by 6 bases and J by 1 base; unmatched bases: 9. This CDR3 is 19 amino acids long. In germline, CDR1 is WSHSY, CDR2 SAAADI. The CDR3 DNA sequence: TGCGCCAGCAGAGGCAGGGGACTAGCGGGAGGGCCTTCCTACAATGAGCAGTTCTTC. Amino acid sequence: CASRGRGLAGGPSYNEQFF.

The gene calls are TRBV30 and TRBJ1-3; D might be TRBD1 (5 bases). CDR1 is GTSNPN and CDR2 is SVGIG in the germline V gene (reference sequence). Between the trimmed V and J ends, which lost 4 bases and 3 bases, there was a span of 10 bases. This CDR3 spans 13 amino acids. This chain's CDR3 is CAWTPGLGNTIYF. The CDR3, as DNA: TGTGCCTGGACCCCGGGGCTTGGAAACACCATATATTTT.

This clone has a handful of counts. The chain joins TRBV19 to TRBJ1-2; 7 nucleotides match TRBD1. The CDR3 has 14 residues. The V and J ends lost 3 bases and 4 bases, in that order; junction bases with no gene match: 5. The V gene's germline CDR1 is LNHDA and CDR2 SQIVND (reference sequence). CDR3 sequence: CASSIGTGAYGYTF. CDR3 coding DNA: TGTGCCAGTAGTATTGGTACAGGGGCCTATGGCTACACCTTC.

The V gene is TRBV9, the J gene TRBJ2-1; 13 nucleotides line up with TRBD2. CDR1 and CDR2 (germline): SGDLS, YYNGEE. V gave up 4 bases and J gave up 8 bases; unmatched junction bases: 9. The CDR3 is 16 amino acids. In nucleotides, the CDR3 is TGTGCCAGCAGCCCGAGGACTAGCGGGAGCGTGGATGAGCAGTTCTTC. Translation gives CASSPRTSGSVDEQFF.

There are a few counts of this clone. V and J are TRBV12-5 and TRBJ2-2, with TRBD2 as a possible D gene (5 bases). Germline V gives CDR1 LGHNT, CDR2 FRNRAP. V was clipped by 2 bases and J by 6 bases, with 10 bases between them. This CDR3 is built from 14 residues. In nucleotides, the CDR3 is TGTGCTAGTGGTTTGACTAGACTTGCCGGGGAGCTGTTTTTT. It specifies CASGLTRLAGELFF.

The V and J genes are TRBV18 and TRBJ2-7, with 12 bases identical to TRBD1. Germline loops: CDR1 KGHSH, CDR2 LQKENI. The CDR3 runs 15 residues. V was clipped by 5 bases and J by 6 bases; unmatched bases: 8. The CDR3 is CASSSPGTGGGEQYF. The DNA of the CDR3 is TGTGCCAGCTCAAGTCCCGGGACAGGGGGCGGCGAGCAGTACTTC.